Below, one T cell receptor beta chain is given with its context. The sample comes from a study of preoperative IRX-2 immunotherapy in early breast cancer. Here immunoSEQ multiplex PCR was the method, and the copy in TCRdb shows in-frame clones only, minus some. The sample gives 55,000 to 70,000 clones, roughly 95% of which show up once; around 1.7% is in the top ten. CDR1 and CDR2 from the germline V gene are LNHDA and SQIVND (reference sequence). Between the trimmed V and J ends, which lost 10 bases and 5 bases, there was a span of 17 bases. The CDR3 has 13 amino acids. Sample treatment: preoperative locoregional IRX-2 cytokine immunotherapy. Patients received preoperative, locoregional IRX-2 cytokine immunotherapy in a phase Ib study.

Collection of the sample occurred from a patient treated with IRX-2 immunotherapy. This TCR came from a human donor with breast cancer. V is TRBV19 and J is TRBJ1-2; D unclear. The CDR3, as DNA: TGTGCCACCAACCTTCGAAACTCATATGGCTACACCTTC. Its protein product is CATNLRNSYGYTF.